This T cell receptor (beta chain) was recovered during a study of beta chain features in type 1 diabetes. Study-wide points: Researchers report that Type 1 diabetes patients had moderately but significantly shorter TCRB CDR3s across all four CD4+ subsets. For type 1 diabetes patients, VDJ junctions showed fewer insertions and more deletions. Sequencing used cDNA, and cells with high TCR expression could therefore be over-represented. Researchers reported that naive, central memory and Treg TCRB repertoires appeared more similar in patients than in healthy donors.

Sequenced material consisted of expressed TCRB transcripts (all of the isolated RNA was reverse transcribed). Libraries were prepared by immunoSEQ multiplex PCR; TCRdb keeps only in-frame clonotypes and omits some of them. In the table there are approximately 400,000 clones, more than 13% of which are singletons. This clone was detected a few times. Its specificity is unknown. Germline CDR1 and CDR2: DFQATT and SNEGSKA (reference sequence). Trimming shortened V by 0 bases and J by 5 bases, and 4 bases separated the two germline ends. The CDR3 has 11 residues. This sequence originates from a woman younger than 35 in good health. The chain uses TRBV20-1 and TRBJ2-5; D is uncertain. Sequencing was performed on naive CD4+ T cells from blood. For the CDR3, the DNA is TGCAGTGCTAGAGATATTGAGACCCAGTACTTC. Its protein is CSARDIETQYF.